This T cell receptor (beta chain) was profiled in a study of early T cells in non-severe SARS-CoV-2 infection. Overall study results and limits: Private and CD4 specificities were missed by VDJdb matching, skewed to anti-spike CD8.

Researchers tagged individual cDNA molecules with unique molecular identifiers. TCRdb re-analysed the 5' RACE reads in MiXCR, keeping a single row per CDR3 protein. The data show 65,000 to 80,000 distinct CDR3 sequences, 9.5% to 15% seen once. Details on this clonotype: Its antigen remains unidentified.

The TCR sequence derives from an adult who was a healthcare worker with PCR-confirmed SARS-CoV-2 infection or an uninfected control (not recorded which). The specimen was whole blood.

CDR3 region: CASSLMRGGEQYF. The CDR3 DNA reads TGCGCCAGCAGCTTGATGCGGGGTGGCGAGCAGTACTTC. The J gene is TRBJ2-7, the V gene TRBV5-1; possibly TRBD2 for D (6 bases). Germline CDR1 is SGHRS and CDR2 is YFSETQ. With 1 base removed from V and 6 bases from J, the gap between germline ends came to 11 bases. The CDR3 is 13 amino acids.